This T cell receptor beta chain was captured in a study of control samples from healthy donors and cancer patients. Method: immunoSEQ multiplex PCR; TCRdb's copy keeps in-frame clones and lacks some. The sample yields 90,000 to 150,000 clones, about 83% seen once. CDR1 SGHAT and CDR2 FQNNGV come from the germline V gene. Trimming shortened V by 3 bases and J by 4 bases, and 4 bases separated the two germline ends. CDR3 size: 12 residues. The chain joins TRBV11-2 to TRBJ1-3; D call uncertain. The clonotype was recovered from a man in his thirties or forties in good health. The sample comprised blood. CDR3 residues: CASSLRGNTIYF. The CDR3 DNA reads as TGTGCCAGCAGCTTGCGCGGAAACACCATATATTTT.